One and the same sample provided the 30 T cell receptor beta chains below, sequenced in a study of blood T cell repertoires in COVID-19. The repertoire was sequenced with immunoSEQ multiplex PCR; TCRdb's copy has only in-frame clones and lacks some. The data hold tens of thousands of clones, with around 68% observed a single time. Input material: peripheral blood. The receptors shown here come from a woman in her 70s with acute or convalescent COVID-19.

V and J are TRBV30 and TRBJ1-1, with D hard to call. The CDR3 covers 12 residues. CDR1 is GTSNPN and CDR2 is SVGIG in the germline V gene (reference sequence). V lost 0 bases and J 12 bases, leaving 14 bases between the germline ends. In DNA form, the CDR3 reads TGTGCCTGGAGTGTTCCGGGTCCCAAGACTTTCTTT. It encodes CAWSVPGPKTFF. The complete variable domain, with remaining parts taken from reference TRBV30 and TRBJ1-1, reads SQTIHQWPATLVQPVGSPLSLECTVEGTSNPNLYWYRQAAGRGLQLLFYSVGIGQISSEVPQNLSASRPQDRQFILSSKKLLLSDSGFYLCAWSVPGPKTFFGQGTRLTVV.

The rearrangement uses TRBV3-1 (or the pseudogene TRBV3-2) and TRBJ2-3, with 8 bases that match TRBD2. V lost 1 base, J lost 14 bases, and 5 bases stayed unmatched. This CDR3 is built from 12 residues. Germline values: CDR1 LGHDT, CDR2 YNNKEL (reference sequence). CDR3 loop: CASSQGLAGWYF. The CDR3, as DNA: TGTGCCAGCAGCCAAGGTTTAGCGGGATGGTATTTT.

This chain links TRBV3-1 (or the pseudogene TRBV3-2) with TRBJ2-7; 8 positions match TRBD2. The CDR3 covers 15 residues. Germline V gene lookup returns CDR1 LGHDT and CDR2 YNNKEL (reference sequence). V dropped 4 bases and J dropped 3; count of bases not matched to a gene: 8. CDR3 DNA sequence: TGTGCCAGCAGCCCCTTTTTTCGGGGGGGCTACGAGCAGTACTTC. Translation gives CASSPFFRGGYEQYF.

This clone showed up just a few times. J is TRBJ2-1 and V is TRBV28; 11 positions agree with TRBD2. The CDR3 spans 19 residues. Per the germline V gene, CDR1 is MDHEN and CDR2 is SYDVKM. Unmatched junction bases numbered 11, after V lost 1 base and J lost 3 bases. The CDR3 is CASSLSPGLAASFYNEQFF. CDR3 bases: TGTGCCAGCAGTTTATCCCCGGGACTAGCGGCAAGTTTCTACAATGAGCAGTTCTTC. The full variable domain, its missing parts supplied by reference TRBV28 and TRBJ2-1, is DVKVTQSSRYLVKRTGEKVFLECVQDMDHENMFWYRQDPGLGLRLIYFSYDVKMKEKGDIPEGYSVSREKKERFSLILESASTNQTSMYLCASSLSPGLAASFYNEQFFGPGTRLTVL.

The chain carries TRBV7-6 and TRBJ1-3; D gene uncertain. Germline loops: CDR1 SGHVS, CDR2 FNYEAQ. This CDR3 comprises 15 residues. The V end was cut by 5 bases, the J end by 4 bases, with 15 bases between. DNA of the CDR3: TGTGCCAGCAGCGCAATGGGAGACCTAGGAAACACCATATATTTT. Translation gives CASSAMGDLGNTIYF.

This chain joins TRBV29-1 and TRBJ2-7; 9 nucleotides match TRBD1. Germline V gene sequence: CDR1 SQVTM, CDR2 ANQGSEA. The CDR3 totals 13 residues. J lost 4 bases, V lost 7 bases, and 8 bases had no gene match. CDR3 DNA sequence: TGCAGCGGGTCCGGGACAGGGCTGTACGAGCAGTACTTC. This encodes CSGSGTGLYEQYF.

This clone was counted between two and nine times. The V and J genes are TRBV27 and TRBJ2-7; 9 bases agree with TRBD2. With 1 base clipped from V and 3 bases from J, the junction kept 4 bases outside the gene matches. The CDR3 is 15 amino acids. The germline V gene has CDR1 MNHEY and CDR2 SMNVEV (reference sequence). CDR3 nucleotide sequence: TGTGCCAGCAGTTTATGGAGCGGGAGGTACTACGAGCAGTACTTC. It translates to CASSLWSGRYYEQYF.

This clone was detected only a few times. The V call is TRBV29-1, the J call TRBJ1-1; maybe TRBD1 (6 bases). The V gene lost 7 bases and the J gene lost 4 bases, with 13 bases spanning the gap. CDR1 is SQVTM and CDR2 is ANQGSEA in the germline V gene. CDR3 length: 12 amino acids. The CDR3 DNA follows: TGCAGCGCACGCAGGGGCGGCACTGAAGCTTTCTTT. This translates into CSARRGGTEAFF.

This sequence joins TRBV15 and TRBJ1-1; D perhaps matches TRBD1 (5 bases). Trimming pared 2 bases from V and 4 bases from J, leaving 11 bases between. Germline-derived CDR1 and CDR2 are LNHNV and YYDKDF (reference sequence). The CDR3 has 14 amino acids. CDR3 bases: TGTGCCACCAGCAGAACTCGGGGGTCCACTGAAGCTTTCTTT. Translation: CATSRTRGSTEAFF.

This chain joins TRBV9 and TRBJ1-3, with a possible D match to TRBD1 (6 bases). Trimming left V 0 bases short and J 2 bases short, with 12 bases between. From germline, CDR1 is SGDLS and CDR2 YYNGEE. The CDR3 loop spans 16 amino acids. Here the CDR3 reads CASSVGQATPGNTIYF. Written as DNA, the CDR3 is TGTGCCAGCAGCGTAGGACAGGCGACTCCTGGAAACACCATATATTTT.

The genes are TRBV5-8 and TRBJ1-2; 9 positions agree with TRBD1. Trimming removed 3 bases from V and 8 bases from J; junction bases left unmatched: 14. Germline V gene sequence: CDR1 SGHTS, CDR2 YDEGEE. The length of the CDR3 is 16 residues. CDR3 residues: CASSSGQGTRGEGYTF. CDR3 sequence (DNA): TGTGCCAGCAGCTCGGGACAGGGAACCAGAGGAGAGGGCTACACCTTC.

The CDR3 bases are TGCGCCAGCAGCATCCAACAGGGGTTGAACACTGAAGCTTTCTTT. Its protein is CASSIQQGLNTEAFF. The V gene is TRBV5-1, the J gene TRBJ1-1; 7 nucleotides align to TRBD1. The V gene end was trimmed by 4 bases and the J gene end by 0 bases; junction bases not matched to a gene: 6. CDR1 is SGHRS and CDR2 is YFSETQ in the germline V gene. The CDR3 is 15 amino acids.

The rearrangement uses TRBV7-8 and TRBJ2-1, with a weak D call TRBD2 (6 bases). Trimming removed 7 bases from V and 8 bases from J, with 15 bases in between. Germline loops: CDR1 SGHVS, CDR2 FQNEAQ. CDR3 length: 13 residues. CDR3 protein: CASTLGRFDEQFF. The CDR3 nucleotides are TGTGCCAGCACCCTAGGGAGGTTCGATGAGCAGTTCTTC.

The rearrangement joins TRBV2 to TRBJ2-2; D call uncertain. The CDR3 is 15 residues long. Germline V CDR1 and CDR2: SNHLY, FYNNEI. V lost 4 bases and J lost 0, with 9 bases in between. The CDR3 loop reads CASSAETANTGELFF. The CDR3 DNA follows: TGTGCCAGCAGTGCAGAAACCGCGAACACCGGGGAGCTGTTTTTT.

The rearrangement uses TRBV28 and TRBJ2-1, with TRBD2 matching over 13 bases. The CDR3 consists of 16 residues. V lost 4 bases, J lost 8 bases, and 8 bases stayed unmatched. Germline assignment: CDR1 MDHEN and CDR2 SYDVKM. In nucleotides, the CDR3 is TGTGCCAGCAGTTCCCCCGGGACTAGCGGGACGGATGAGCAGTTCTTC. Translation: CASSSPGTSGTDEQFF.

This clone occurred many times. This chain connects TRBV10-3 to TRBJ1-2; D unresolved. Germline V gene data show CDR1 as ENHRY and CDR2 as SYGVKD. With 7 bases removed from V and 2 bases from J, the gap between germline ends came to 8 bases. This CDR3 spans 12 amino acids. The CDR3 reads CAIMTYNYGYTF. The CDR3 coding sequence is TGTGCCATCATGACTTACAACTATGGCTACACCTTC.

This chain links TRBV27 with TRBJ2-1, with 12 bases aligning to TRBD2. J gave up 6 bases and V 5 bases, and 11 bases lay outside the gene matches. The CDR3 contains 17 residues. CDR1 is MNHEY and CDR2 is SMNVEV in the germline V gene (reference sequence). CDR3 in DNA: TGTGCCAGCAGTCCCACCCTGGGACTAGCGGGCCTCAATGAGCAGTTCTTC. This encodes CASSPTLGLAGLNEQFF.

The gene calls are TRBV6-5 and TRBJ1-4; perhaps TRBD1 as D (5 bases). Trimming removed 6 bases at V and 8 bases at J, with 19 bases between. This CDR3 contains 15 residues. CDR1 MNHEY and CDR2 SVGAGI come from the germline V gene. The chain's CDR3 is CASRFSGSGGEKLFF. DNA for the CDR3: TGTGCCAGCAGATTTTCAGGGAGTGGAGGGGAAAAACTGTTTTTT.

This clone was counted many times. The chain has TRBV2 and TRBJ2-7; 10 bases align to TRBD2. CDR3 length: 14 residues. CDR1 is SNHLY and CDR2 is FYNNEI in the germline V gene. V was pared by 5 bases and J by 3 bases, with 4 bases of the junction left unmatched. The CDR3 nucleotides are TGTGCCAGCAGTTACCTAGCGGGAGTCTACGAGCAGTACTTC. This sequence encodes CASSYLAGVYEQYF. Complete variable domain (other parts from reference TRBV2 and TRBJ2-7): EPEVTQTPSHQVTQMGQEVILRCVPISNHLYFYWYRQILGQKVEFLVSFYNNEISEKSEIFDDQFSVERPDGSNFTLKIRSTKLEDSAMYFCASSYLAGVYEQYFGPGTRLTVT.

V is TRBV10-3 and J is TRBJ1-1; D might be TRBD1 (5 bases). Germline V gives CDR1 ENHRY, CDR2 SYGVKD. The germline V and J ends were trimmed by 7 bases and 4 bases, with 13 bases remaining between them. This CDR3 comprises 13 residues. CDR3 loop: CAIKMTDFTEAFF. The CDR3 coding sequence is TGTGCCATCAAGATGACAGATTTCACTGAAGCTTTCTTT.

The chain couples TRBV7-2 to TRBJ1-6; D is undetermined. V was clipped by 1 base and J by 10 bases, with 14 bases between them. Germline V CDR1 and CDR2: SGHTA, FQGNSA. This CDR3 spans 15 amino acids. CDR3 nucleotide sequence: TGTGCCAGCAGCTTAGTGCCCACGGAGGACTCACCCCTCCACTTT. This sequence encodes CASSLVPTEDSPLHF.

Only a few counts were recorded for this clone. The chain carries TRBV7-9 and TRBJ2-7; 7 positions match TRBD1. Germline V gene lookup returns CDR1 SEHNR and CDR2 FQNEAQ (reference sequence). The CDR3 runs 12 residues. The J segment lost 6 bases and the V segment lost 6 bases, leaving 5 bases of the junction unmatched. The CDR3 DNA sequence: TGTGCCAGCAGTACAACAGGGGTCGAGCAGTACTTC. It yields the protein CASSTTGVEQYF. The whole variable domain, remainder taken from reference TRBV7-9 and TRBJ2-7, is DTGVSQNPRHKITKRGQNVTFRCDPISEHNRLYWYRQTLGQGPEFLTYFQNEAQLEKSRLLSDRFSAERPKGSFSTLEIQRTEQGDSAMYLCASSTTGVEQYFGPGTRLTVT.

V and J are TRBV4-2 and TRBJ2-3, with 14 positions matching TRBD2. Germline V gives CDR1 LGHNA, CDR2 YNFKEQ. The CDR3 is made up of 14 amino acids. The V and J ends lost 4 bases and 8 bases, in that order; junction bases with no gene match: 2. The CDR3 DNA reads TGTGCCAGCAGCCTTGGGACTAGCGGGGGTACGCAGTATTTT. Protein sequence: CASSLGTSGGTQYF.

V gene TRBV4-3 combines with J gene TRBJ2-7; tentative D call: TRBD2 (5 bases). Trimming left V 2 bases short and J 3 bases short, with 17 bases between. Germline assignment: CDR1 LGHNA and CDR2 YSLEER. The length of the CDR3 is 16 residues. This chain's CDR3 is CASSQTAGLADYEQYF. CDR3 nucleotide sequence: TGCGCCAGCAGCCAAACGGCTGGTCTAGCAGACTACGAGCAGTACTTC.

The V gene is TRBV19, the J gene TRBJ2-7, with 11 bases fitting TRBD2. Germline V gives CDR1 LNHDA, CDR2 SQIVND (reference sequence). This CDR3 has 17 amino acids. V shed 11 bases, J shed 5 bases, and the junction held 20 bases outside the gene matches. CDR3 DNA: TGTGCCGCGCAGGGCCGTTACCAACTAGCGGGAGAACACGAGCAGTACTTC. This gives the protein CAAQGRYQLAGEHEQYF.

The chain uses TRBV9 and TRBJ2-2, with D maybe TRBD1 (6 bases). The length of the CDR3 is 14 residues. V lost 0 bases to trimming and J lost 6 bases, with 9 bases between them. Germline V gene lookup returns CDR1 SGDLS and CDR2 YYNGEE. This CDR3 reads CASSVVRGAGELFF. CDR3 nucleotides: TGTGCCAGCAGCGTAGTCAGGGGCGCCGGGGAGCTGTTTTTT.

The chain has TRBV4-2 and TRBJ2-3; tentatively, D is TRBD1 (6 bases). The length of the CDR3 is 16 residues. V lost 0 bases and J lost 7, with 17 bases in between. The germline gives CDR1 LGHNA, CDR2 YNFKEQ. Here the CDR3 DNA reads TGTGCCAGCAGCCAAGATGAAGGGACAACGGTATATACGCAGTATTTT. This codes for CASSQDEGTTVYTQYF.

This chain links TRBV29-1 with TRBJ2-5, with D unclear. Trimming pared 6 bases from V and 2 bases from J, leaving 4 bases between. The CDR3 consists of 10 residues. Germline CDR1 reads SQVTM; CDR2 reads ANQGSEA. DNA for the CDR3: TGCAGCGTCTTTCAAGAGACCCAGTACTTC. Its translation is CSVFQETQYF.

The gene calls are TRBV3-1 (or the pseudogene TRBV3-2) and TRBJ2-3, with D tentatively TRBD1 (5 bases). This CDR3 is built from 17 residues. Germline CDR1 and CDR2: LGHDT and YNNKEL (reference sequence). V was pared by 0 bases and J by 2 bases, with 15 bases between. The CDR3 DNA reads TGTGCCAGCAGCCAAGATTACATCGACGGACACACAGATACGCAGTATTTT. Translation: CASSQDYIDGHTDTQYF.

V usage is TRBV7-8 and J usage is TRBJ1-2; TRBD1 matches at 11 bases. There are 15 residues in the CDR3. The V and J ends lost 1 base and 4 bases, in that order; junction bases with no gene match: 2. The germline V gene has CDR1 SGHVS and CDR2 FQNEAQ. The CDR3 DNA follows: TGTGCCAGCAGCTTAGGGACAGGGGGCTTCTATGGCTACACCTTC. Protein sequence: CASSLGTGGFYGYTF.